A single sample gave rise to the 27 T cell receptor beta chains below, sequenced in a study. TCRdb redid the calling of the 5' RACE reads with MiXCR, one entry per CDR3 protein. The data hold tens of thousands of distinct CDR3 sequences, with about 30% observed a single time. The specimen was tumor-infiltrating naive CD4+ T cells sorted from the breast tumor. Regarding subset: naive CD4+ T cells, CD4+CD45RA+CD25-. The receptor set was obtained from a female donor with breast cancer.

This clonotype was seen at least ten times. V gene TRBV12-3 or TRBV12-4 combines with J gene TRBJ1-5; D possibly corresponds to TRBD1 (6 bases). Trimming took 3 bases from V and 8 from J, leaving 11 bases between them. CDR3 length: 13 amino acids. CDR3 residues: CASSFAGDKPQHF. The CDR3 bases are TGTGCCAGCAGTTTTGCAGGGGATAAGCCCCAGCATTTT.

This clonotype was detected ten times or more. The gene calls are TRBV5-1 and TRBJ2-1; D might be TRBD2 (6 bases). Germline V gene data show CDR1 as SGHRS and CDR2 as YFSETQ. Trimming removed 4 bases from V and 3 bases from J, with 11 bases in between. This CDR3 contains 14 residues. CDR3 bases: TGCGCCAGCAGCCATACTAGCCACTACAATGAGCAGTTCTTC. Amino acids: CASSHTSHYNEQFF.

This clonotype has a handful of counts. The gene calls are TRBV5-1 and TRBJ2-7; 10 nucleotides match TRBD1. Germline V lookup: CDR1 SGHRS, CDR2 YFSETQ. The CDR3 runs to 16 residues. V shed 0 bases, J shed 5 bases, and the junction held 8 bases outside the gene matches. The CDR3 spells CASSLGTGGGKDEQYF. CDR3 nucleotides: TGCGCCAGCAGCTTGGGGACAGGGGGAGGAAAGGACGAGCAGTACTTC. The variable domain in full, with the rest retrieved from reference TRBV5-1 and TRBJ2-7, is KAGVTQTPRYLIKTRGQQVTLSCSPISGHRSVSWYQQTPGQGLQFLFEYFSETQRNKGNFPGRFSGRQFSNSRSEMNVSTLELGDSALYLCASSLGTGGGKDEQYFGPGTRLTVT.

The chain carries TRBV13 and TRBJ2-2, with a weak D call TRBD2 (6 bases). V lost 0 bases and J 6 bases, leaving 14 bases between the germline ends. From germline, CDR1 is PRHDT and CDR2 FYEKMQ (reference sequence). The CDR3 covers 16 residues. The CDR3 sequence is CASSLGSSGPPGELFF. CDR3 in DNA: TGTGCCAGCAGCTTAGGTAGTAGCGGTCCCCCCGGGGAGCTGTTTTTT.

This clonotype was counted many times. The chain's CDR3 is CSARAGQLTDTQYF. The CDR3 DNA sequence: TGCAGTGCTAGAGCAGGGCAGCTCACAGATACGCAGTATTTT. This chain uses TRBV20-1 with TRBJ2-3, with D possibly TRBD1 on 5 matching bases. With 1 base removed from V and 2 bases from J, the gap between germline ends came to 10 bases. The germline V gene has CDR1 DFQATT and CDR2 SNEGSKA (reference sequence). This CDR3 region has 14 residues.

By frequency in the sample, this clonotype is medium-sized. The J gene is TRBJ1-2, the V gene TRBV12-3 or TRBV12-4; no clear D gene. This CDR3 has 11 residues. Trimming took 5 bases from V and 3 from J, leaving 4 bases between them. The CDR3 spells CASSRDYGYTF. The CDR3 region has the DNA TGTGCCAGCAGTCGTGACTATGGCTACACCTTC.

Only a few counts were recorded for this clonotype. V usage is TRBV20-1 and J usage is TRBJ2-4; D is possibly TRBD1 (6 bases). CDR1 DFQATT and CDR2 SNEGSKA come from the germline V gene (reference sequence). CDR3 size: 13 residues. The V end was cut by 2 bases, the J end by 2 bases, with 7 bases between. The CDR3 sequence: CSARTGTKNIQYF. DNA for the CDR3: TGCAGTGCTAGAACAGGGACCAAAAACATTCAGTACTTC.

This clonotype ranks as medium-sized. The chain couples TRBV12-3 or TRBV12-4 to TRBJ1-2; the D gene is possibly TRBD1 (5 bases). V was pared by 5 bases and J by 4 bases, with 14 bases between. The CDR3 is 14 residues long. This CDR3 is CASSLRSGGYGYTF. The CDR3 coding sequence is TGTGCCAGCAGTCTTAGGTCCGGGGGCTATGGCTACACCTTC.

Concerning this clonotype itself: This may arise from a read error, as a much more abundant clone is one base away. The chain couples TRBV7-2 to TRBJ1-1, with D unclear. Germline V gene lookup returns CDR1 SGHTA and CDR2 FQGNSA. V was pared by 4 bases and J by 3 bases, with 9 bases between. The CDR3 runs to 13 residues. As DNA, the CDR3 is TGTGCCAGCAGCTCCCGTGGACACACTGAAGCTTTCTTT. As protein: CASSSRGHTEAFF.

The rearrangement joins TRBV6-6 to TRBJ2-7; a weak D match, TRBD1 (5 bases). Trimming took 3 bases from V and 2 from J, leaving 14 bases between them. Per germline, CDR1 MNHNY and CDR2 SVGAGI (reference sequence). CDR3 size: 15 residues. The CDR3 loop is CASSYDRQRTYEQYF. The CDR3 coding sequence is TGTGCCAGCAGTTATGACCGACAGCGAACCTACGAGCAGTACTTC.

In this sample, this clonotype turned up once. This may arise from a read error, as a much more abundant clone is one base away. The CDR3 DNA sequence: TGTGCCAGCAATGAATACAACAGTGGTAATGAAAAACTGTTTTTT. It yields the protein CASNEYNSGNEKLFF. The chain couples TRBV25-1 to TRBJ1-4; no clear D. CDR3 length equals 15 residues. Germline lookup yields CDR1 MGHDK and CDR2 SYGVNS.

This clonotype is medium-sized in the sample. The J gene is TRBJ2-5, the V gene TRBV4-1; D is perhaps TRBD2 (5 bases). V was pared by 1 base and J by 3 bases, with 12 bases between. The CDR3 has 15 residues. The germline V gene has CDR1 MGHRA and CDR2 YSYEKL. This CDR3 is CASSQGGVLEETQYF. CDR3 nucleotide sequence: TGCGCCAGCAGCCAAGGGGGAGTACTGGAAGAGACCCAGTACTTC.

V and J are TRBV18 and TRBJ1-1, with TRBD1 as a possible D gene (6 bases). V was cut by 3 bases and J by 0 bases, with 11 bases left in between. The CDR3 is 15 amino acids. Germline CDR1 is KGHSH and CDR2 is LQKENI. This chain's CDR3 is CASSPGQLLNTEAFF. Here the CDR3 DNA reads TGTGCCAGCTCACCCGGACAGCTCCTGAACACTGAAGCTTTCTTT.

This clonotype has only a few counts. The CDR3 region is CASSNFGQGGPYEQYF. The CDR3 DNA is TGCGCCAGCAGCAATTTTGGACAGGGAGGTCCCTACGAGCAGTACTTC. The chain carries TRBV5-1 and TRBJ2-7; 8 nucleotides match TRBD1. This CDR3 has 16 amino acids. Germline lookup yields CDR1 SGHRS and CDR2 YFSETQ. Trimming took 4 bases from V and 2 from J; bases not matched to a gene: 11.

The sample holds many counts of this clonotype. V is TRBV2 and J is TRBJ1-5; a possible D gene is TRBD1 (5 bases). The CDR3 spans 15 residues. Germline V gene lookup returns CDR1 SNHLY and CDR2 FYNNEI. The V gene lost 0 bases and the J gene lost 6 bases, with 12 bases spanning the gap. As DNA, the CDR3 is TGTGCCAGCAGTGAAGCGCGGGGGAGCGTTCAGCCCCAGCATTTT. This sequence encodes CASSEARGSVQPQHF. Based on the CDR3 plus reference TRBV2 and TRBJ1-5, the full variable domain is EPEVTQTPSHQVTQMGQEVILRCVPISNHLYFYWYRQILGQKVEFLVSFYNNEISEKSEIFDDQFSVERPDGSNFTLKIRSTKLEDSAMYFCASSEARGSVQPQHFGDGTRLSIL.

This clonotype was recorded many times. V usage is TRBV7-9 and J usage is TRBJ2-1; D is uncertain. Germline V CDR1 and CDR2: SEHNR, FQNEAQ (reference sequence). V lost 4 bases to trimming and J lost 6 bases, with 4 bases between them. CDR3 length: 11 amino acids. CDR3 sequence reads: CASSSINEQFF. CDR3 coding DNA: TGTGCCAGCAGCTCCATCAATGAGCAGTTCTTC. Complete variable domain (other parts from reference TRBV7-9 and TRBJ2-1): DTGVSQNPRHKITKRGQNVTFRCDPISEHNRLYWYRQTLGQGPEFLTYFQNEAQLEKSRLLSDRFSAERPKGSFSTLEIQRTEQGDSAMYLCASSSINEQFFGPGTRLTVL.

This clonotype was detected a few times. The chain couples TRBV12-3 or TRBV12-4 to TRBJ2-1; TRBD1 agrees at 11 bases. The V gene end was trimmed by 2 bases and the J gene end by 1 base; junction bases not matched to a gene: 10. The CDR3 extends over 19 amino acids. The CDR3 sequence is CASSLWTGGGGGSYNEQFF. The CDR3 DNA sequence: TGTGCCAGCAGTTTATGGACAGGGGGCGGCGGGGGTTCCTACAATGAGCAGTTCTTC.

Of note for this clonotype: A single base separates this from a much larger clone, so it may be a read error. This rearrangement joins TRBV28 to TRBJ1-5; D call uncertain. The CDR3 contains 15 residues. Germline V lookup: CDR1 MDHEN, CDR2 SYDVKM. The CDR3, as DNA: TGTGCCAACAGTTCCGCAGGTTCAGGCAATCAGCCCCAGCATTTT. Translated, it gives CANSSAGSGNQPQHF.

This clonotype is medium-sized in the sample. V usage is TRBV29-1 and J usage is TRBJ2-3; a weak D match, TRBD1 (5 bases). This CDR3 comprises 12 residues. Trimming shortened V by 6 bases and J by 10 bases, and 17 bases separated the two germline ends. Germline V lookup: CDR1 SQVTM, CDR2 ANQGSEA. The CDR3 reads CSVTTDSPPQYF. In nucleotides, the CDR3 is TGCAGCGTCACTACAGACAGTCCCCCGCAGTATTTT.

As concerns this clonotype: A read error is likely, as this CDR3 ends without the conserved phenylalanine or tryptophan. The rearrangement uses TRBV19 and TRBJ1-1; D gene uncertain. The CDR3 runs 15 residues. Germline V gives CDR1 LNHDA, CDR2 SQIVND (reference sequence). V gave up 3 bases and J gave up 0 bases, with 11 bases separating them. CDR3 DNA sequence: TGTGCCAGTAGTATGTGGGGAGGCCTGAACACTGAAGCTTTCCTT. Translated: CASSMWGGLNTEAFL.

By sample share, this clonotype is medium-sized. This sequence joins TRBV7-2 and TRBJ2-1, with TRBD2 matching over 11 bases. Germline values: CDR1 SGHTA, CDR2 FQGNSA. The CDR3 extends over 14 amino acids. The J segment lost 8 bases and the V segment lost 3 bases, leaving 3 bases of the junction unmatched. The CDR3 bases are TGTGCCAGCAGCTTTACTAGCGGGAGTTATGAGCAGTTCTTC. This translates into CASSFTSGSYEQFF.

This clonotype came up once. A read error may produce the germline difference seen at one junction end. The chain recombines TRBV6-6 with TRBJ2-1, with a weak D call TRBD2 (6 bases). This CDR3 contains 16 residues. CDR1 is MNHNY, CDR2 SVGAGI, per germline (reference sequence). The chain's CDR3 is CASSYPTGGMEHEQIF. DNA of the CDR3: TGTGCTAGCAGTTACCCGACCGGCGGGATGGAGCACGAGCAGATCTTC.

On this clonotype: The junction differs from germline at one of its ends, possibly a read error. The chain combines TRBV12-3 or TRBV12-4 with TRBJ1-1; 7 bases fit TRBD1. This CDR3 has 15 residues. As DNA, the CDR3 is TGTGCCAGCAGTCCCCCGACAGGGACGGTCACTAAAGCTTTCTTT. It yields the protein CASSPPTGTVTKAFF.

This chain links TRBV7-9 with TRBJ2-3; no definite D call. Germline V CDR1 and CDR2: SEHNR, FQNEAQ (reference sequence). V was trimmed by 5 bases and J by 8 bases, leaving 17 bases between them. CDR3 length equals 14 residues. DNA for the CDR3: TGTGCCAGCAGCCTGGACGCCAATAGCCGTACGCAGTATTTT. It specifies CASSLDANSRTQYF.

Regarding this clonotype: This may be a read error: a much more frequent sequence differs by one nucleotide. The chain couples TRBV10-3 to TRBJ2-7, with D perhaps matching TRBD2 (6 bases). The V gene's germline CDR1 is ENHRY and CDR2 SYGVKD. The V end was cut by 4 bases, the J end by 7 bases, with 14 bases between. This CDR3 spans 13 amino acids. The CDR3 spells CAISVQRAGEQYF. The CDR3 coding sequence is TGTGCCATCAGTGTACAGCGGGCAGGGGAGCAGTACTTC.

This rearrangement joins TRBV19 to TRBJ1-3; maybe TRBD1 (6 bases). CDR3 size: 17 residues. V lost 7 bases to trimming and J lost 8 bases, with 27 bases between them. Germline V gene lookup returns CDR1 LNHDA and CDR2 SQIVND (reference sequence). The chain's CDR3 is CASIRHATGGDGDTIYF. The DNA for the CDR3 is TGTGCCAGTATACGACATGCGACAGGCGGAGACGGAGACACCATATATTTT.

With regard to this clonotype: The junction and the germline gene differ at one end; a read error may be behind it. The J gene is TRBJ2-2, the V gene TRBV5-1; tentatively, D is TRBD2 (6 bases). The CDR3 extends over 15 amino acids. Per germline, CDR1 SGHRS and CDR2 YFSETQ. CDR3 DNA: TGCGCCAGCAGCTTTAGCGGACCGAACGCCGGGGAGCTGGTTTTT. Translation gives CASSFSGPNAGELVF.